Below are 27 T cell receptor beta chains sequenced from a single sample in a study of blood T cell repertoires in COVID-19. Clones were read by immunoSEQ multiplex PCR, and TCRdb kept only the in-frame ones, dropping some. The data show 150,000 to 200,000 clones, 65% to 90% seen once. The specimen was peripheral blood. These TCRs come from a man aged 60 to 75 with acute or convalescent COVID-19.

J is TRBJ2-1 and V is TRBV21-1; the DNA was not used to check the table's D call, TRBD2. TRBV21-1 is flagged as a pseudogene. The CDR3 extends over 13 amino acids. The CDR3 DNA reads as TGTGCCAGCAGCACATTAGCGCGGGATGAGCAGTTCTTC. This codes for CASSTLARDEQFF.

The chain uses TRBV10-2 and TRBJ2-5; 9 bases are shared with TRBD1. This CDR3 region has 13 residues. Germline CDR1 WSHSY, CDR2 SAAADI. Germline trimming cut 7 bases from V and 4 bases from J; bases unmatched to any gene: 4. CDR3 in DNA: TGCGCCAGCAATCCGACAGGGGGAGAGACCCAGTACTTC. Residues: CASNPTGGETQYF.

This sequence joins TRBV5-8 and TRBJ2-7, with a possible D match to TRBD1 (6 bases). CDR3 length: 14 amino acids. With 5 bases removed from V and 4 bases from J, the gap between germline ends came to 16 bases. Germline values: CDR1 SGHTS, CDR2 YDEGEE. CDR3 protein: CASRRTGNRYEQYF. In DNA, the CDR3 is TGTGCCAGCAGAAGAACAGGGAACAGGTACGAGCAGTACTTC.

This chain joins TRBV5-1 and TRBJ2-5; TRBD2 matches 8 bases. V was clipped by 5 bases and J by 3 bases; unmatched bases: 3. This CDR3 comprises 13 residues. Germline V gene sequence: CDR1 SGHRS, CDR2 YFSETQ. The CDR3 DNA sequence: TGCGCCAGCAGTGCAGCGGGAGAAGAGACCCAGTACTTC. This encodes CASSAAGEETQYF.

The chain carries TRBV28 and TRBJ1-2; TRBD1 matches at 10 bases. The V segment lost 5 bases and the J segment 6 bases; nucleotides outside the gene matches: 3. Germline V gene sequence: CDR1 MDHEN, CDR2 SYDVKM. The CDR3 has 13 amino acids. CDR3 in DNA: TGTGCCAGCAGTGTGACAGGGGGCAATGGCTACACCTTC. Its protein is CASSVTGGNGYTF.

The V call is TRBV28, the J call TRBJ1-6; 9 bases fit TRBD1. Germline V CDR1 and CDR2: MDHEN, SYDVKM. V was pared by 7 bases and J by 6 bases, with 7 bases of the junction left unmatched. The CDR3 is 15 amino acids. This chain's CDR3 is CASTPRDRANSPLHF. The CDR3 DNA reads TGTGCCAGCACTCCCCGGGACAGGGCTAATTCACCCCTCCACTTT.

Only one count was recorded for this clone. The V gene is TRBV5-4, the J gene TRBJ2-4; TRBD2 is a possible D gene (7 bases). Germline assignment: CDR1 SGHNT and CDR2 YYREEE (reference sequence). The V gene lost 0 bases and the J gene lost 6 bases, with 16 bases spanning the gap. CDR3 length: 16 amino acids. CDR3 bases: TGTGCCAGCAGCTTGGAGCTAGCGGAGGGGGGAAACATTCAGTACTTC. As protein: CASSLELAEGGNIQYF.

The chain combines TRBV28 with TRBJ2-7; D is ambiguous. V was cut by 3 bases and J by 4 bases, with 10 bases left in between. This CDR3 has 13 amino acids. The germline CDR1 and CDR2 sequences are MDHEN and SYDVKM. Written as DNA, the CDR3 is TGTGCCAGCAGTTTCCGGAGATCTTACGAGCAGTACTTC. As protein: CASSFRRSYEQYF.

J is TRBJ2-1 and V is TRBV30; 9 nucleotides align to TRBD2. The length of the CDR3 is 14 residues. The germline V gene has CDR1 GTSNPN and CDR2 SVGIG (reference sequence). V trimming: 2 bases; J trimming: 7 bases; junction bases outside the gene matches: 6. CDR3 in amino acids: CAWSLAGIPNEQFF. CDR3 DNA: TGTGCCTGGAGTCTAGCGGGGATACCTAATGAGCAGTTCTTC.

The gene calls are TRBV2 and TRBJ1-4; no definite D call. CDR3 length: 15 amino acids. V was clipped by 4 bases and J by 2 bases, with 11 bases between them. Germline-derived CDR1 and CDR2 are SNHLY and FYNNEI. This CDR3 reads CASSARGPTNEKLFF. The CDR3 bases are TGTGCCAGCAGTGCACGTGGCCCCACTAATGAAAAACTGTTTTTT.

The genes are TRBV3-1 (or the pseudogene TRBV3-2) and TRBJ2-1, with 10 bases fitting TRBD2. This CDR3 region has 14 residues. Trimming removed 2 bases from V and 6 bases from J; junction bases left unmatched: 1. Looked up from germline, CDR1 is LGHDT and CDR2 is YNNKEL (reference sequence). The CDR3 region is CASSQLAGVNEQFF. The CDR3 coding sequence is TGTGCCAGCAGCCAACTAGCGGGAGTCAATGAGCAGTTCTTC.

The genes are TRBV30 and TRBJ2-5, with 14 bases lining up with TRBD2. Trimming removed 1 base from V and 5 bases from J; junction bases left unmatched: 3. Germline values: CDR1 GTSNPN, CDR2 SVGIG (reference sequence). The CDR3 is 15 amino acids. DNA of the CDR3: TGTGCCTGGAGTGGGGGACTAGCGGGAGCCGAGACCCAGTACTTC. Translation: CAWSGGLAGAETQYF. Filled out from reference TRBV30 and TRBJ2-5, the complete variable domain reads SQTIHQWPATLVQPVGSPLSLECTVEGTSNPNLYWYRQAAGRGLQLLFYSVGIGQISSEVPQNLSASRPQDRQFILSSKKLLLSDSGFYLCAWSGGLAGAETQYFGPGTRLLVL.

The V and J genes are TRBV29-1 and TRBJ2-7; 9 bases line up with TRBD1. The V and J ends lost 4 bases and 7 bases, in that order; junction bases with no gene match: 5. Germline CDR1 and CDR2: SQVTM and ANQGSEA. The CDR3 length is 12 residues. The CDR3 bases are TGCAGCGTTGGGGGACAGGGCCAAGAGCAGTACTTC. Translated: CSVGGQGQEQYF.

This clone was recorded once. The chain joins TRBV11-2 to TRBJ1-6, with D perhaps matching TRBD1 (5 bases). V dropped 1 base and J dropped 14 bases, with 15 bases sitting between them. The CDR3 totals 14 residues. Germline V lookup: CDR1 SGHAT, CDR2 FQNNGV. CDR3 region: CASSLGHITGALHF. As DNA, the CDR3 is TGTGCCAGCAGCTTAGGGCATATTACGGGGGCCCTCCACTTT.

This rearrangement joins TRBV11-2 to TRBJ2-5; 9 nucleotides align to TRBD1. Germline V lookup: CDR1 SGHAT, CDR2 FQNNGV. Trimming took 4 bases from V and 2 from J; bases not matched to a gene: 5. CDR3 length: 15 residues. CDR3 DNA: TGTGCCAGCAGCTACTCTGGACAGGGGCAAGAGACCCAGTACTTC. This codes for CASSYSGQGQETQYF.

The J gene is TRBJ1-6, the V gene TRBV27, with 9 bases fitting TRBD1. Germline CDR1 and CDR2: MNHEY and SMNVEV (reference sequence). The CDR3 consists of 16 residues. V shed 4 bases, J shed 9 bases, and the junction held 10 bases outside the gene matches. The CDR3 region is CASSWDRDRAFSPLHF. As DNA, the CDR3 is TGTGCCAGCAGTTGGGACCGGGACAGGGCCTTTTCACCCCTCCACTTT.

This clone was seen only once. The rearrangement uses TRBV6-2 or TRBV6-3 and TRBJ2-3; possible D gene TRBD2, 5 bases. CDR1 is MNHEY and CDR2 is SVGEGT in the germline V gene. The germline V and J ends were trimmed by 2 bases and 5 bases, with 8 bases remaining between them. CDR3 size: 13 residues. In DNA form, the CDR3 reads TGTGCCAGCAGTTACGCCCGGGGAGATACGCAGTATTTT. It encodes CASSYARGDTQYF.

The chain links TRBV6-6 to TRBJ1-1; D gene ambiguous. This CDR3 contains 12 residues. Germline CDR1 reads MNHNY; CDR2 reads SVGAGI (reference sequence). V dropped 5 bases and J dropped 0 bases, with 4 bases sitting between them. The CDR3 DNA is TGTGCCAGCAGTGAGATGAACACTGAAGCTTTCTTT. This gives the protein CASSEMNTEAFF.

The CDR3: CASSQEVAQAYEQYF. DNA of the CDR3: TGTGCCAGCAGCCAAGAGGTAGCGCAAGCCTACGAGCAGTACTTC. The V call is TRBV4-2, the J call TRBJ2-7, with a tentative D call TRBD2 (5 bases). The CDR3 covers 15 residues. Germline V gene data show CDR1 as LGHNA and CDR2 as YNFKEQ. V gave up 0 bases and J gave up 2 bases, with 11 bases separating them.

The genes are TRBV29-1 and TRBJ2-5; perhaps TRBD2 as D (5 bases). The CDR3 has 13 residues. Trimming removed 8 bases at V and 7 bases at J, with 20 bases between. Germline V gene lookup returns CDR1 SQVTM and CDR2 ANQGSEA. The CDR3 sequence: CSLAFGVKGTQYF. CDR3 nucleotide sequence: TGCAGCTTGGCCTTCGGGGTCAAGGGGACCCAGTACTTC. The variable domain in full, completed from reference TRBV29-1 and TRBJ2-5, reads SAVISQKPSRDICQRGTSLTIQCQVDSQVTMMFWYRQQPGQSLTLIATANQGSEATYESGFVIDKFPISRPNLTFSTLTVSNMSPEDSSIYLCSLAFGVKGTQYFGPGTRLLVL.

J is TRBJ2-5 and V is TRBV7-8, with D unresolved. V was trimmed by 0 bases and J by 9 bases, leaving 5 bases between them. This CDR3 is built from 11 residues. CDR1 is SGHVS and CDR2 is FQNEAQ in the germline V gene. CDR3 sequence: CASSLASAQYF. The CDR3 coding sequence is TGTGCCAGCAGCTTAGCGAGCGCCCAGTACTTC.

This clone was recorded only once. This chain connects TRBV7-9 to TRBJ2-3; unclear D gene. Germline V CDR1 and CDR2: SEHNR, FQNEAQ (reference sequence). V gave up 5 bases and J gave up 0 bases, with 12 bases separating them. The CDR3 is 15 amino acids. CDR3 nucleotides: TGTGCCAGCAGCCCAGGCGTTGGTAGCACAGATACGCAGTATTTT. It translates to CASSPGVGSTDTQYF.

This clone showed up just once. CDR3: CASSQWTGHGYTF. For the CDR3, the DNA is TGTGCCAGCAGTCAATGGACAGGGCATGGCTACACCTTC. J is TRBJ1-2 and V is TRBV6-2 or TRBV6-3; 8 nucleotides agree with TRBD1. The CDR3 spans 13 residues. The V gene end was trimmed by 5 bases and the J gene end by 6 bases; junction bases not matched to a gene: 5. The germline V gene has CDR1 MNHEY and CDR2 SVGEGT.

The rearrangement joins TRBV28 to TRBJ1-2; tentative D call: TRBD1 (6 bases). Trimming took 4 bases from V and 8 from J, leaving 14 bases between them. This CDR3 spans 13 amino acids. CDR1 and CDR2 (germline): MDHEN, SYDVKM. In DNA, the CDR3 is TGTGCCAGCAGTTACGCGGGGGCGCGGGGCTACACCTTC. Encoded protein: CASSYAGARGYTF.

The chain joins TRBV7-2 to TRBJ1-1; D possibly corresponds to TRBD1 (5 bases). CDR1 SGHTA and CDR2 FQGNSA come from the germline V gene. The V end was cut by 6 bases, the J end by 1 base, with 9 bases between. The CDR3 totals 13 residues. In nucleotides, the CDR3 is TGTGCCAGCAGGGGGCTTCGGAACACTGAAGCTTTCTTT. Translated, it gives CASRGLRNTEAFF.

CDR3 sequence (DNA): TGTGCCAGCAGCCGATCGGGGTGGGAGGATGAAAAACTGTTTTTT. It translates to CASSRSGWEDEKLFF. The chain carries TRBV3-1 (or the pseudogene TRBV3-2) and TRBJ1-4, with D unresolved. The CDR3 is 15 residues long. The germline V and J ends were trimmed by 4 bases and 6 bases, with 15 bases remaining between them. CDR1 and CDR2 from the germline V gene are LGHDT and YNNKEL (reference sequence).

The chain employs TRBV6-5 and TRBJ1-4, with TRBD1 matching 7 bases. Trimming took 5 bases from V and 5 from J; bases not matched to a gene: 5. The CDR3 contains 14 residues. CDR1 and CDR2 (germline): MNHEY, SVGAGI. The CDR3 reads CASSPGQTNEKLFF. Written as DNA, the CDR3 is TGTGCCAGCAGTCCGGGACAGACCAATGAAAAACTGTTTTTT.